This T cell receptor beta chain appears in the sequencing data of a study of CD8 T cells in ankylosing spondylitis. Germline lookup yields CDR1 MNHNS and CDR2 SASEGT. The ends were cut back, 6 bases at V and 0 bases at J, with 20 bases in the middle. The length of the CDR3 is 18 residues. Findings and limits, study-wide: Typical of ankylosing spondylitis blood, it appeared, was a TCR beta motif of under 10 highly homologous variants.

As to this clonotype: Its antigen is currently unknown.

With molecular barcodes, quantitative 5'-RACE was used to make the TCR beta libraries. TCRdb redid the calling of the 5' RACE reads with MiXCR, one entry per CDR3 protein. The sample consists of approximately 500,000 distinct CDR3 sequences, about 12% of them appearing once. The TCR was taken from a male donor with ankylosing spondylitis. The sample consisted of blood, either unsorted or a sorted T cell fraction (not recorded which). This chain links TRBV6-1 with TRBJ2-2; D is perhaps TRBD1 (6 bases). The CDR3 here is CASRKRWGLTANTGELFF. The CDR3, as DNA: TGTGCCAGCAGGAAGCGTTGGGGGCTTACCGCGAACACCGGGGAGCTGTTTTTT.